The TCR beta chain described here comes from a study of blood T cell repertoires in COVID-19. Study in general: From T cells, B-cell-depleted T cells, or PBMCs came the material, which was cDNA or gDNA.

Looked up from germline, CDR1 is SQVTM and CDR2 is ANQGSEA. The CDR3 has 12 amino acids. The V end lost 7 bases, the J end lost 1 base, and 10 bases lay between the germline ends. The repertoire was sequenced with immunoSEQ multiplex PCR; TCRdb's copy has only in-frame clones and lacks some. The sample records 250,000 or so clones, around 86% being singletons. Sequencing input: peripheral blood. V gene TRBV29-1 combines with J gene TRBJ1-2, with D perhaps matching TRBD1 (5 bases). The TCR was taken from a man aged 35 to 55 with active or convalescent COVID-19. The CDR3 here is CSGTYSNYGYTF. The DNA for the CDR3 is TGCAGCGGGACATACAGTAACTATGGCTACACCTTC.